Described below is a single TCR beta chain sequence and its context. The antigen is unknown. This sample is drawn from a study of monozygotic twins with inflammatory bowel disease. The length of the CDR3 is 14 residues. CDR1 is DFQATT, CDR2 SNEGSKA, per germline (reference sequence). Study-level findings and limits: The analysis yielded no support for one strong signal or clonotype associated with IBD.

From its re-call of the 5' RACE reads, TCRdb lists each CDR3 protein once, without DNA. The sample's table shows some 400,000 distinct CDR3 sequences. V and J are TRBV20-1 and TRBJ2-7; without DNA, the TCRdb call of TRBD2 cannot be checked. The TCR sequence derives from a human donor with ulcerative colitis or Crohn's disease, or a healthy co-twin of an affected twin (not recorded which). Sample: blood. CDR3 loop: CSAWRGREGYEQYF.